The clone carrying this T cell receptor beta chain was counted at least ten times. It was RNA transcripts that yielded the amplified TCR beta CDR3 regions. First-round RT-PCR with HTBI primers amplified the TCR CDR3 region. TCRdb used MiXCR to reprocess the multiplex PCR reads, holding one entry per CDR3 protein. Altogether some 270,000 distinct CDR3 sequences are present, roughly a quarter being singletons, with the ten largest covering roughly 32%. This specimen belongs to a study of T cells in Graves' hyperthyroidism and ophthalmopathy. V shed 7 bases, J shed 0 bases, and the junction held 8 bases outside the gene matches. The germline CDR1 and CDR2 sequences are SGHAT and FQDESV (reference sequence). This CDR3 region has 16 residues.

Source material: blood. This chain joins TRBV11-1 and TRBJ2-2; 7 nucleotides match TRBD2. The clonotype was recovered from a woman aged 40 to 55 with Graves' ophthalmopathy. CDR3 region: CASTRREGANTGELFF. CDR3 DNA sequence: TGTGCCAGCACCCGCAGGGAGGGCGCGAACACCGGGGAGCTGTTTTTT.